The 25 T cell receptor beta chains below all came from one sample that was sequenced in a study of T-cell reconstitution after alpha-beta-depleted transplantation in children. Unique molecular identifiers were incorporated into the prepared TCRbeta library. MiXCR, applied by TCRdb to the PCR reads, yields one record per CDR3 protein. The top ten hold 2% to 3% of the sample, which has about 500,000 distinct CDR3 sequences, 30% to 35% seen once. The source was PBMCs from the stem cell graft donor, collected from the stem cell graft. These receptors were obtained from a human donor who donated a stem cell graft to a child with aplastic anemia.

The sample holds a few counts of this clonotype. This rearrangement joins TRBV7-7 to TRBJ2-2, with a weak D call TRBD2 (5 bases). From germline, CDR1 is SSHAT and CDR2 FNYEAQ (reference sequence). The germline V and J ends were trimmed by 3 bases and 5 bases, with 13 bases remaining between them. This CDR3 comprises 15 residues. DNA for the CDR3: TGTGCCAGCAGCTTGGGAGATTGGAGGACCGGGGAGCTGTTTTTT. This gives the protein CASSLGDWRTGELFF.

This clonotype has only a few counts. This sequence may be a read error, since a much larger clone differs from it by one base. The chain has TRBV20-1 and TRBJ2-7; 11 nucleotides align to TRBD2. The CDR3 covers 14 residues. Germline loops: CDR1 DFQATT, CDR2 SNEGSKA (reference sequence). V shed 0 bases, J shed 4 bases, and the junction held 2 bases outside the gene matches. CDR3 in DNA: TGCAGTGCTAGAGAACTAGCGGGAGTATACGAGCAGTACTTC. It codes for CSARELAGVYEQYF.

This clonotype has more than one count but fewer than ten. For the CDR3, the DNA is TGTGCCAGCAGTTACGGGTCGATACCAGAGCAGTTCTTC. It is translated as CASSYGSIPEQFF. This sequence joins TRBV12-3 or TRBV12-4 and TRBJ2-1; D gene unclear. The V end lost 4 bases, the J end lost 10 bases, and 14 bases lay between the germline ends. The CDR3 is 13 residues long.

This clonotype was recorded at least ten times. In nucleotides, the CDR3 is TGTGCCAGCAGCCCCGGGACATCCCTCTACGAGCAGTACTTC. Its translation is CASSPGTSLYEQYF. V is TRBV28 and J is TRBJ2-7; TRBD1 is a possible D gene (6 bases). Germline-derived CDR1 and CDR2 are MDHEN and SYDVKM. V was pared by 6 bases and J by 3 bases, with 15 bases between. The CDR3 is 14 residues long.

The chain's CDR3 is CASSYDRPGYEQYV. As DNA, the CDR3 is TGTGCCAGCAGTTACGACAGACCCGGCTACGAGCAGTACGTC. The J gene is TRBJ2-7, the V gene TRBV6-2 or TRBV6-3, with D tentatively TRBD1 (5 bases). V was cut by 2 bases and J by 3 bases, with 11 bases left in between. This CDR3 contains 14 residues. Germline CDR1 is MNHEY and CDR2 is SVGEGT.

This clonotype occurred a few times. The CDR3 nucleotides read TGCGCCAGCAGCCAAGATAGGGGGGCGCGGAGGGCCTCCTACAATGAGCAGTTCTTC. As protein: CASSQDRGARRASYNEQFF. This chain connects TRBV4-3 to TRBJ2-1; tentatively, D is TRBD1 or TRBD2 (6 bases each). V shed 0 bases and J shed 0 bases, with 18 bases lying between them. CDR1 is LGHNA and CDR2 is YSLEER in the germline V gene. The CDR3 extends over 19 amino acids.

The gene calls are TRBV27 and TRBJ2-1; no firm D call. V was shortened by 4 bases and J by 6 bases, with 16 bases between the two germline ends. Germline V gene lookup returns CDR1 MNHEY and CDR2 SMNVEV (reference sequence). CDR3 length: 15 amino acids. CDR3 loop: CASSSRLDPFNEQFF. The CDR3 coding sequence is TGTGCCAGCAGTTCTAGGCTGGACCCCTTCAATGAGCAGTTCTTC.

The rearrangement joins TRBV7-2 to TRBJ2-3, with D perhaps matching TRBD2 (6 bases). CDR3 length equals 13 residues. V lost 6 bases, J lost 3 bases, and 10 bases lay in between. In germline, CDR1 is SGHTA, CDR2 FQGNSA. The CDR3 protein is CASRPSGTDTQYF. The CDR3 DNA is TGTGCCAGCAGACCGAGCGGGACAGATACGCAGTATTTT.

This clonotype was recorded a few times. V is TRBV29-1 and J is TRBJ2-6; no clear D. Trimming stripped 4 bases from V and 0 bases from J, with 10 bases between. CDR1 is SQVTM and CDR2 is ANQGSEA in the germline V gene. The CDR3 length is 15 residues. The CDR3 is CSVAESSSGANVLTF. The CDR3 DNA reads as TGCAGCGTTGCGGAGAGCAGCTCTGGGGCCAACGTCCTGACTTTC.

The DNA of the CDR3 is TGTGCCAGCAGCTTGGTCTACCCTACAGGGGGCGACGGAGGATGGACTGAAGCTTTCTTT. This codes for CASSLVYPTGGDGGWTEAFF. The rearrangement uses TRBV5-4 and TRBJ1-1, with 9 bases aligning to TRBD1. The CDR3 is made up of 20 amino acids. V shed 0 bases and J 5 bases; nucleotides not matched to a gene: 20. Germline CDR1 reads SGHNT; CDR2 reads YYREEE (reference sequence).

This clonotype was counted only a few times. This chain links TRBV9 with TRBJ1-2; 8 nucleotides match TRBD1. Germline CDR1 SGDLS, CDR2 YYNGEE. The CDR3 runs to 15 residues. V shed 1 base, J shed 6 bases, and the junction held 8 bases outside the gene matches. DNA for the CDR3: TGTGCCAGCAGCGTATCCCGGACAGGGATGGATGGCTACACCTTC. Protein: CASSVSRTGMDGYTF. Looking up the rest from reference TRBV9 and TRBJ1-2 gives the full variable domain: DSGVTQTPKHLITATGQRVTLRCSPRSGDLSVYWYQQSLDQGLQFLIQYYNGEERAKGNILERFSAQQFPDLHSELNLSSLELGDSALYFCASSVSRTGMDGYTFGSGTRLTVV.

The chain carries TRBV7-9 and TRBJ1-2; no reliable D call. CDR1 is SEHNR, CDR2 FQNEAQ, per germline (reference sequence). Trimming pared 5 bases from V and 2 bases from J, leaving 12 bases between. CDR3 length: 14 residues. The CDR3 coding sequence is TGTGCCAGCAGCCCGATTCTGGCGAACTATGGCTACACCTTC. Amino acids: CASSPILANYGYTF.

The V gene is TRBV7-6, the J gene TRBJ2-7; TRBD2 aligns across 7 bases. There are 13 residues in the CDR3. The germline CDR1 and CDR2 sequences are SGHVS and FNYEAQ. V lost 5 bases, J lost 9 bases, and 10 bases stayed unmatched. CDR3 in amino acids: CASSLGTTPTQYF. The CDR3 DNA follows: TGTGCCAGCAGCCTCGGGACTACCCCTACGCAGTACTTC.

This clonotype was recorded a few times. Germline and junction disagree at one end, which may indicate a read error. The CDR3 coding sequence is TGTGCCAGCAGCTTTGGTCTAGCGGTGAACACTGGGGAGCTGTTTTTT. Translating gives CASSFGLAVNTGELFF. The rearrangement joins TRBV11-2 to TRBJ2-2; TRBD2 matches 7 bases. This CDR3 contains 16 residues. In germline, CDR1 is SGHAT, CDR2 FQNNGV. Using reference TRBV11-2 and TRBJ2-2 for the parts outside the CDR3, the full variable domain is EAGVAQSPRYKIIEKRQSVAFWCNPISGHATLYWYQQILGQGPKLLIQFQNNGVVDDSQLPKDRFSAERLKGVDSTLKIQPAKLEDSAVYLCASSFGLAVNTGELFFGEGSRLTVL.

CDR3 sequence: CAWSFSGATDTQYF. The CDR3 DNA follows: TGTGCCTGGAGTTTTAGCGGGGCCACAGATACGCAGTATTTT. The chain uses TRBV30 and TRBJ2-3; 8 positions match TRBD2. The germline V gene has CDR1 GTSNPN and CDR2 SVGIG (reference sequence). V dropped 2 bases and J dropped 2; count of bases not matched to a gene: 3. The length of the CDR3 is 14 residues.

This clonotype appeared a few times. The rearrangement uses TRBV30 and TRBJ1-1; D unclear. The CDR3 is 13 amino acids. Between the trimmed V and J ends, which lost 0 bases and 1 base, there was a span of 6 bases. Germline values: CDR1 GTSNPN, CDR2 SVGIG (reference sequence). Here the CDR3 reads CAWSVGRNTEAFF. CDR3 nucleotide sequence: TGTGCCTGGAGTGTAGGACGGAACACTGAAGCTTTCTTT.

This clonotype occurred a few times. The chain uses TRBV19 and TRBJ2-5; tentative D call: TRBD2 (5 bases). CDR1 is LNHDA, CDR2 SQIVND, per germline (reference sequence). The CDR3 covers 14 residues. The ends were cut back, 5 bases at V and 5 bases at J, with 15 bases in the middle. The CDR3 region is CASSGRRYGETQYF. CDR3 coding DNA: TGTGCCAGTAGTGGGCGGAGGTATGGGGAGACCCAGTACTTC.

This clonotype came up a few times. The J gene is TRBJ1-6, the V gene TRBV20-1; no clear D. CDR3 length: 14 residues. Trimming stripped 0 bases from V and 4 bases from J, with 7 bases between. Germline loops: CDR1 DFQATT, CDR2 SNEGSKA (reference sequence). In nucleotides, the CDR3 is TGCAGTGCTAGAGATATAAGTTATAATTCACCCCTCCACTTT. It specifies CSARDISYNSPLHF.

This clonotype was recorded a few times. The V call is TRBV28, the J call TRBJ2-7; unclear D gene. The germline gives CDR1 MDHEN, CDR2 SYDVKM. V gave up 3 bases and J gave up 3 bases, with 12 bases separating them. This CDR3 region has 14 residues. CDR3: CASSFTGTSYEQYF. The CDR3 region has the DNA TGTGCCAGCAGTTTCACTGGAACCAGCTACGAGCAGTACTTC.

The chain has TRBV11-2 and TRBJ2-1, with TRBD2 matching over 11 bases. V shed 5 bases, J shed 0 bases, and the junction held 9 bases outside the gene matches. CDR3 length equals 18 residues. Germline CDR1 SGHAT, CDR2 FQNNGV. The CDR3 nucleotides are TGTGCCAGCAGCCCCGGACTAGCGGGCCCGACCTCCTACAATGAGCAGTTCTTC. Translation gives CASSPGLAGPTSYNEQFF.

This clonotype has only a few counts. The chain uses TRBV20-1 and TRBJ1-4; D is unclear. The CDR3 has 12 amino acids. Trimming left V 3 bases short and J 5 bases short, with 7 bases between. Germline V CDR1 and CDR2: DFQATT, SNEGSKA (reference sequence). CDR3 nucleotides: TGCAGTGCTAGGGATTTGAATGAAAAACTGTTTTTT. This sequence encodes CSARDLNEKLFF.

The V gene is TRBV27, the J gene TRBJ2-5; 11 bases match TRBD2. The length of the CDR3 is 18 residues. The V segment lost 1 base and the J segment 1 base; nucleotides outside the gene matches: 8. Per the germline V gene, CDR1 is MNHEY and CDR2 is SMNVEV (reference sequence). CDR3 sequence (DNA): TGTGCCAGCAGTTTATTTCCAAGGACTAGCGGGCTCCAAGAGACCCAGTACTTC. Encoded protein: CASSLFPRTSGLQETQYF.

J is TRBJ1-1 and V is TRBV20-1; weak D call: TRBD1 (5 bases). CDR3 length: 13 residues. Germline assignment: CDR1 DFQATT and CDR2 SNEGSKA (reference sequence). Deletions cut 5 bases from V and 8 bases from J, with 18 bases between. CDR3 in amino acids: CSAGSREVWEAFF. In DNA form, the CDR3 reads TGCAGTGCTGGCTCCAGGGAAGTGTGGGAAGCTTTCTTT.

CDR3 in amino acids: CSVAGTGGGTDTQYF. For the CDR3, the DNA is TGCAGCGTCGCCGGGACAGGGGGCGGGACAGATACGCAGTATTTT. V and J are TRBV29-1 and TRBJ2-3; 12 bases agree with TRBD1. The germline V gene has CDR1 SQVTM and CDR2 ANQGSEA. V dropped 6 bases and J dropped 3; count of bases not matched to a gene: 7. There are 15 residues in the CDR3.

The rearrangement links TRBV6-1 to TRBJ2-7; 10 nucleotides match TRBD1. Per the germline V gene, CDR1 is MNHNS and CDR2 is SASEGT. V gave up 6 bases and J gave up 3 bases; unmatched junction bases: 11. This CDR3 spans 16 amino acids. DNA of the CDR3: TGTGCCAGCAGCCCAAGAGGGGACAGGGGTGACTACGAGCAGTACTTC. As protein: CASSPRGDRGDYEQYF.